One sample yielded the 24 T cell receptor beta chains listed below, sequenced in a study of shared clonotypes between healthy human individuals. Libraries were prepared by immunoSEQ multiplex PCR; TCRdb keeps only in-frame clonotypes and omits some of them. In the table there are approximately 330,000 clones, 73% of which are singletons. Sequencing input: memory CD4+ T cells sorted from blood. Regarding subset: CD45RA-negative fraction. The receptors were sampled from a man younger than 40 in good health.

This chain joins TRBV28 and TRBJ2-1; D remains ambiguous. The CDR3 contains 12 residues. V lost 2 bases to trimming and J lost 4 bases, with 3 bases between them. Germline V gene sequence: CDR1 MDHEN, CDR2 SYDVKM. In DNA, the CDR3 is TGTGCCAGCAGTTTAAAGTACAATGAGCAGTTCTTC. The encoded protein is CASSLKYNEQFF.

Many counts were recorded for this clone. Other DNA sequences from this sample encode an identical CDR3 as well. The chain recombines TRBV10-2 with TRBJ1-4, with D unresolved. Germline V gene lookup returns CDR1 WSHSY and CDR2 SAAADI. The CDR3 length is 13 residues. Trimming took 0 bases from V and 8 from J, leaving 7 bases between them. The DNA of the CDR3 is TGCGCCAGCAGTGAGTCGGTCGGGGAAAAACTGTTTTTT. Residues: CASSESVGEKLFF.

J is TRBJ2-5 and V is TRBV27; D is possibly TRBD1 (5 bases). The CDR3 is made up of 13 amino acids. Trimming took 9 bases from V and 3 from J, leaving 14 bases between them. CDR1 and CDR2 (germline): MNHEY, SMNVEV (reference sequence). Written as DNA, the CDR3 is TGTGCCAGTCAAAGCTTAGGGGAAGAGACCCAGTACTTC. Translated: CASQSLGEETQYF.

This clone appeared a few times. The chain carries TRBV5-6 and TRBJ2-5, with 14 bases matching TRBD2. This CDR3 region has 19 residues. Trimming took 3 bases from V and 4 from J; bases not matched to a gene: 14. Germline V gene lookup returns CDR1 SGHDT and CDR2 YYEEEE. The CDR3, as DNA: TGTGCCAGCAGCTCACCATTGGGACTAGCGGGAGTTGCCGGAGAGACCCAGTACTTC. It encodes CASSSPLGLAGVAGETQYF.

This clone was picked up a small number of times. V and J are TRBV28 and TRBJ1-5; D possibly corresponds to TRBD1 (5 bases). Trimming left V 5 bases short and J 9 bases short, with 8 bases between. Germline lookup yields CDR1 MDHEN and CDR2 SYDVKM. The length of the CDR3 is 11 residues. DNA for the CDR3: TGTGCCAGCAGTGGGGACTGGCCCCAGCATTTT. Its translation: CASSGDWPQHF.

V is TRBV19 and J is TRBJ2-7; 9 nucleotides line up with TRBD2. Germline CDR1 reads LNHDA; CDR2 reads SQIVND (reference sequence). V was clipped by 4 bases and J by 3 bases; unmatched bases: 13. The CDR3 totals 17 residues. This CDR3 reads CASSTSTGLAGSYEQYF. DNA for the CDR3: TGTGCCAGTAGTACCTCTACTGGGCTAGCGGGAAGCTACGAGCAGTACTTC.

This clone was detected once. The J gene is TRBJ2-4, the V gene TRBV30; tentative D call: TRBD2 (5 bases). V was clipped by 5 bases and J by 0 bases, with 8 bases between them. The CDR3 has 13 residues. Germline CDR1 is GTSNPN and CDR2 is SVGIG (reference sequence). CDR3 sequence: CAWVSVAKNIQYF. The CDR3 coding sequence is TGTGCCTGGGTTAGCGTAGCCAAAAACATTCAGTACTTC.

DNA of the CDR3: TGCGCCAGCAGCTTGTCAGGGGACGGGGACGAGCAGTACTTC. Its protein is CASSLSGDGDEQYF. This chain uses TRBV5-1 with TRBJ2-7; D is perhaps TRBD1 (6 bases). The CDR3 spans 14 residues. Germline CDR1 is SGHRS and CDR2 is YFSETQ. Trimming took off 1 base at V and 5 bases at J, with 13 bases between the two ends.

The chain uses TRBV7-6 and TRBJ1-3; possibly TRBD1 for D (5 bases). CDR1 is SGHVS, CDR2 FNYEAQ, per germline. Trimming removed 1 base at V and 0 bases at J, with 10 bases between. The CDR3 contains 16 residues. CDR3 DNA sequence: TGTGCCAGCAGCTTAGGGGGGGTGAGCTCTGGAAACACCATATATTTT. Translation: CASSLGGVSSGNTIYF. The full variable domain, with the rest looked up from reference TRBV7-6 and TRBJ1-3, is GAGVSQSPRYKVTKRGQDVALRCDPISGHVSLYWYRQALGQGPEFLTYFNYEAQQDKSGLPNDRFSAERPEGSISTLTIQRTEQRDSAMYRCASSLGGVSSGNTIYFGEGSWLTVV.

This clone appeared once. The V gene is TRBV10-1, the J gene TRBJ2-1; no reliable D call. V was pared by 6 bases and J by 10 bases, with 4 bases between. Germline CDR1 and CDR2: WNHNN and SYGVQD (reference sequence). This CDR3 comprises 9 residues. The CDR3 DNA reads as TGCGCCAGCAGGGCCGAGCAGTTCTTC. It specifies CASRAEQFF.

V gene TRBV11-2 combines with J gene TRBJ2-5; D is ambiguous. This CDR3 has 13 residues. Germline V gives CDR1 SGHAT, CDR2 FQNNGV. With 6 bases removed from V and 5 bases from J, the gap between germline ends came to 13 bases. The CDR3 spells CASSPGMQETQYF. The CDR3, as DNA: TGTGCCAGCAGTCCCGGCATGCAGGAGACCCAGTACTTC. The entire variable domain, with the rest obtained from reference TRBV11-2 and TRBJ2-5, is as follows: EAGVAQSPRYKIIEKRQSVAFWCNPISGHATLYWYQQILGQGPKLLIQFQNNGVVDDSQLPKDRFSAERLKGVDSTLKIQPAKLEDSAVYLCASSPGMQETQYFGPGTRLLVL.

This CDR3 reads CASSEGGATQYF. The CDR3, as DNA: TGTGCCAGCAGTGAGGGGGGCGCTACGCAGTATTTT. V and J are TRBV6-1 and TRBJ2-3; D may match TRBD1 or TRBD2 (6 bases each). The CDR3 consists of 12 residues. Germline CDR1 and CDR2: MNHNS and SASEGT. V was shortened by 3 bases and J by 8 bases, with 9 bases between the two germline ends.

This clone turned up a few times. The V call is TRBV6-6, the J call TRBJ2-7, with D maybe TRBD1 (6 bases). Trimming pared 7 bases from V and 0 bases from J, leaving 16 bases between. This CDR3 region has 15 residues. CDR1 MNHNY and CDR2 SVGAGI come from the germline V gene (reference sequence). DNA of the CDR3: TGTGCCAGCACCCCCCGGGACACCAGCTCCTACGAGCAGTACTTC. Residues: CASTPRDTSSYEQYF.

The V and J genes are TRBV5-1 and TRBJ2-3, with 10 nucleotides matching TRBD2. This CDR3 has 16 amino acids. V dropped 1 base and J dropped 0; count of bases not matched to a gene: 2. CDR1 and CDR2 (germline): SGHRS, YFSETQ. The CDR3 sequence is CASSLTSGMSTDTQYF. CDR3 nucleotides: TGCGCCAGCAGCTTGACTAGCGGGATGAGCACAGATACGCAGTATTTT.

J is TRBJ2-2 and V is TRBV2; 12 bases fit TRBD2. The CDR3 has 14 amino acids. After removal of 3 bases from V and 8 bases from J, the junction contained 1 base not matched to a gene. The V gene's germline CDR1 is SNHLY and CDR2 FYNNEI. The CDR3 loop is CASSETSGRGELFF. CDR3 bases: TGTGCCAGCAGTGAGACTAGCGGGAGAGGGGAGCTGTTTTTT.

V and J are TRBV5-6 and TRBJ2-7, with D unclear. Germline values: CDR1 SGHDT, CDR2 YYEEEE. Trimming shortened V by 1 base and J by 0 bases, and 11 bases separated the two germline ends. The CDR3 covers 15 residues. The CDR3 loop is CASSLSWARSYEQYF. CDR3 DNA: TGTGCCAGCAGCTTGAGCTGGGCCCGCTCCTACGAGCAGTACTTC.

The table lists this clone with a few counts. This CDR3 is CASSRSGETQYF. The CDR3, as DNA: TGTGCCAGCAGTAGGAGTGGAGAGACCCAGTACTTC. The V gene is TRBV2, the J gene TRBJ2-5; D gene ambiguous. The length of the CDR3 is 12 residues. Between the trimmed V and J ends, which lost 5 bases and 4 bases, there was a span of 8 bases. CDR1 is SNHLY and CDR2 is FYNNEI in the germline V gene.

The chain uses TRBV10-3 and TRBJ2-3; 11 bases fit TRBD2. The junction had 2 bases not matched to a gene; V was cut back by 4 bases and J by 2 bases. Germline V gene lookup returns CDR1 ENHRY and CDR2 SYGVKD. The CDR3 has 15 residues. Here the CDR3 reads CAISVGLAATDTQYF. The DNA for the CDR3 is TGTGCCATCAGTGTGGGACTAGCGGCCACAGATACGCAGTATTTT.

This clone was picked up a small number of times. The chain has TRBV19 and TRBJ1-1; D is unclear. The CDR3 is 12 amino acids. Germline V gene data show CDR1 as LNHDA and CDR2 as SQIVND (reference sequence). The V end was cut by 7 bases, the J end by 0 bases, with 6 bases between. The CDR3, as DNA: TGTGCCAGTACAAAGATGAACACTGAAGCTTTCTTT. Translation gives CASTKMNTEAFF.

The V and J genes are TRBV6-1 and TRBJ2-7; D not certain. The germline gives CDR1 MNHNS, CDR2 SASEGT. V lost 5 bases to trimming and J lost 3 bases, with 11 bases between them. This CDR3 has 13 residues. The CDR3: CASSTRLRYEQYF. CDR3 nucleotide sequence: TGTGCCAGCAGTACTCGACTCCGCTACGAGCAGTACTTC.

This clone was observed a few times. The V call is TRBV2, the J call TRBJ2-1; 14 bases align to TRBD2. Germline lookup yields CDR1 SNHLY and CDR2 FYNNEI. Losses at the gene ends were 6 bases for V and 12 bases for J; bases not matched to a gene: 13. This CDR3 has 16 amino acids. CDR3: CASRPTGTSGRVWQFF. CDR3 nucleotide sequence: TGTGCCAGCAGGCCGACCGGGACTAGCGGGAGAGTTTGGCAGTTCTTC.

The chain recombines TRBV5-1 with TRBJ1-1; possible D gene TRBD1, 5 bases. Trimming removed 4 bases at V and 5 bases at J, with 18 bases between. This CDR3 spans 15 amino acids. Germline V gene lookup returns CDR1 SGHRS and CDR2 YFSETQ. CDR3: CASSKGLGVETEAFF. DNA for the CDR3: TGCGCCAGCAGCAAGGGATTGGGGGTGGAAACTGAAGCTTTCTTT.

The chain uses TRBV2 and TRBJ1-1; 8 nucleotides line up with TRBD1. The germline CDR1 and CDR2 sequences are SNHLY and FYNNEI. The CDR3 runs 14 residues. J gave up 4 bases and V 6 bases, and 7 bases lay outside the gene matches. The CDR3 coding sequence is TGTGCCAGCAGACTGACAGGGGATCGCACTGAAGCTTTCTTT. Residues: CASRLTGDRTEAFF.

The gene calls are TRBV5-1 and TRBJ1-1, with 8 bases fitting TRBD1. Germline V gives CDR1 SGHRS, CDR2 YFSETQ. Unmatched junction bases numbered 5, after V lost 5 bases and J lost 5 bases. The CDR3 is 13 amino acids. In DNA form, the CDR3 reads TGCGCCAGCAGGGAACAGGGGGTTACTGAAGCTTTCTTT. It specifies CASREQGVTEAFF.